This T cell receptor (beta chain) originates from a study of shared clonotypes between healthy human individuals. Comments on this clone: Antigen specificity is unknown.

An even split of each subset's genomic DNA across several immunoSEQ plates was performed. Data came from immunoSEQ multiplex PCR; TCRdb stores just in-frame clones and leaves some out. The sample consists of around 700,000 clones, roughly 70% of them appearing once. Findings and caveats of the study: Though the depth was large, rarefaction showed that sorted-subset sequencing was incomplete.

This TCR was sampled from a woman younger than 45 in good health. What was sequenced was memory CD4+ T cells sorted from blood. Indicated subset: CD45RA-negative fraction.

CDR3 nucleotide sequence: TGTGCCAGCAAATACCAGATCCGCCGGGGTCAGAGCTACGAGCAGTACTTC. Translated: CASKYQIRRGQSYEQYF. V is TRBV28 and J is TRBJ2-7; perhaps TRBD2 as D (5 bases). The CDR3 consists of 17 residues. The germline gives CDR1 MDHEN, CDR2 SYDVKM. V dropped 7 bases and J dropped 3 bases, with 25 bases sitting between them.